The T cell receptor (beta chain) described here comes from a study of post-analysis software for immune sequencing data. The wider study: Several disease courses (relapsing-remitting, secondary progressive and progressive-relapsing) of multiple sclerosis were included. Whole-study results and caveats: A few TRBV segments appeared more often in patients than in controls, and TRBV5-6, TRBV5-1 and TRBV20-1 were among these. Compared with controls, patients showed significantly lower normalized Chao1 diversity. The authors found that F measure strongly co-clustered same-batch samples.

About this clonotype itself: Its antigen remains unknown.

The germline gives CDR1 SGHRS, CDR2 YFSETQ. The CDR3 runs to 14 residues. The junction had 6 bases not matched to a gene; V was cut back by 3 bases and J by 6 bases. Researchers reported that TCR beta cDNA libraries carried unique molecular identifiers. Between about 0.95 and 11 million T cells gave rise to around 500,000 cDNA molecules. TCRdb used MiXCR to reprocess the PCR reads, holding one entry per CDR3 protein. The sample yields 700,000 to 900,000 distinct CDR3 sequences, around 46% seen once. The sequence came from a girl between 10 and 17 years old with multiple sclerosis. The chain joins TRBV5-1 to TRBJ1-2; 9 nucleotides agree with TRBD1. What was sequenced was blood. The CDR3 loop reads CASSSAGQGNGYTF. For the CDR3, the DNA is TGCGCCAGCAGCTCGGCGGGACAGGGTAATGGCTACACCTTC. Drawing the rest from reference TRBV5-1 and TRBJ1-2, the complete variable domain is KAGVTQTPRYLIKTRGQQVTLSCSPISGHRSVSWYQQTPGQGLQFLFEYFSETQRNKGNFPGRFSGRQFSNSRSEMNVSTLELGDSALYLCASSSAGQGNGYTFGSGTRLTVV.